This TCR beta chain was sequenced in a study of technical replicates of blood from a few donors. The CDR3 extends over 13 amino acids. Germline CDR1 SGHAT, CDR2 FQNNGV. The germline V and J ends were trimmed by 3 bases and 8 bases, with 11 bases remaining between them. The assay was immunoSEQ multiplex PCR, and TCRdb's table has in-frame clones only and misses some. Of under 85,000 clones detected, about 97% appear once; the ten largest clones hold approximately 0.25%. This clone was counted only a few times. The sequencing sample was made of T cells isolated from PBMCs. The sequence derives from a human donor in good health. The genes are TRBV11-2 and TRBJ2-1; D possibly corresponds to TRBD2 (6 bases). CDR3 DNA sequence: TGTGCCAGCAGCTTCCCGGGAGTGGATGAGCAGTTCTTC. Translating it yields CASSFPGVDEQFF.